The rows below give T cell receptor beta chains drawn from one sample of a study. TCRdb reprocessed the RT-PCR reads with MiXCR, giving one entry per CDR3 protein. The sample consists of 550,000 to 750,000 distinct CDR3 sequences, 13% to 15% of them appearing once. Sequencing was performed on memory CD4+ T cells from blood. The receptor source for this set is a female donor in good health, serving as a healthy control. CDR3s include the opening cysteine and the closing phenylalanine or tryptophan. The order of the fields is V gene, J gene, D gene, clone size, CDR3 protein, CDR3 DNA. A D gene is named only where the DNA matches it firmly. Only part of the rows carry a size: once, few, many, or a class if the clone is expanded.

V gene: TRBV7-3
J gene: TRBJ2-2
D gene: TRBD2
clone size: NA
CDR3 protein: CASSLMVAGGSAGELFF
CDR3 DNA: TGTGCCAGCAGCTTAATGGTTGCGGGGGGTAGTGCCGGGGAGCTGTTTTTT

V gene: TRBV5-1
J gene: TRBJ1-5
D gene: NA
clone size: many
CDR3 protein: CASSPDGSFNNQPQHF
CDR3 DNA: TGCGCCAGCAGCCCCGACGGGTCTTTCAACAATCAGCCCCAGCATTTT

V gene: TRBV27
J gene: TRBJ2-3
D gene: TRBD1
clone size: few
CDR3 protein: CASSRQGTRTDTQYF
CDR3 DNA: TGTGCCAGCAGTCGACAGGGTACCCGCACAGATACGCAGTATTTT

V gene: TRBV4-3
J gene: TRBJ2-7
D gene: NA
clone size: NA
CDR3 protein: CASSQGRTAGPPEQYF
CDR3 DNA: TGCGCCAGCAGCCAAGGACGGACGGCTGGACCTCCCGAGCAGTACTTC

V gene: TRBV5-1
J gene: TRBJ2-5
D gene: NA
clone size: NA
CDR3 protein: CASSTDEGRETQYF
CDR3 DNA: TGCGCCAGCAGCACCGATGAGGGTAGAGAGACCCAGTACTTC

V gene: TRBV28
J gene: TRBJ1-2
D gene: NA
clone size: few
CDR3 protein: CASSPQGRANYGYTF
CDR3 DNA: TGTGCCAGCAGTCCTCAGGGAAGAGCTAACTATGGCTACACCTTC

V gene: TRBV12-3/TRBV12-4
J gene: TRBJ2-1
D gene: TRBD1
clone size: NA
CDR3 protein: CASSQDRGGDEQFF
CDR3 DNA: TGTGCCAGCAGCCAGGACAGGGGAGGGGATGAGCAGTTCTTC

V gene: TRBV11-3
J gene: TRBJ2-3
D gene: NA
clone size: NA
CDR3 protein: CASSWNQGTLQYF
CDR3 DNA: TGTGCCAGCAGCTGGAATCAGGGAACACTCCAGTATTTT

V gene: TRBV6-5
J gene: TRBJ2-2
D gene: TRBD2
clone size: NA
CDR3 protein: CASSEGLAENTGELFF
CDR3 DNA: TGTGCCAGCAGTGAGGGACTAGCGGAAAACACCGGGGAGCTGTTTTTT

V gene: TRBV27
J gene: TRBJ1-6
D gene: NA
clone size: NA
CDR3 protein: CASSSQVVESPLHF
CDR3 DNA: TGTGCCAGCAGTTCCCAGGTTGTCGAATCACCCCTCCACTTT

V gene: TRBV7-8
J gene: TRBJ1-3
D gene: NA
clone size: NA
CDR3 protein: CASSFSGAGSGNTIYF
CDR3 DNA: TGTGCCAGCAGCTTTTCGGGTGCCGGGTCGGGAAACACCATATATTTT

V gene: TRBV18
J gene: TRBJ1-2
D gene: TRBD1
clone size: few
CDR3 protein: CASSPRGQGGNGYTF
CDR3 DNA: TGTGCCAGCTCACCACGGGGACAGGGGGGAAATGGCTACACCTTC

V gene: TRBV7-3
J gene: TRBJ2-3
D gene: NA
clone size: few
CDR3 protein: CASSSAGRSDTQYF
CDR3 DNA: TGTGCCAGCAGCTCAGCCGGGCGATCAGATACGCAGTATTTT

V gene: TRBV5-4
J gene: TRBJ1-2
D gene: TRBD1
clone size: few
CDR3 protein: CASSLAQGATSYTF
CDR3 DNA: TGTGCCAGCAGCTTGGCACAGGGGGCGACGAGCTACACCTTC

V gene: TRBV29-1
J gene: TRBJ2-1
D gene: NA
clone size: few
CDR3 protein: CSVTIQDNEQFF
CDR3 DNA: TGCAGCGTCACAATACAGGACAATGAGCAGTTCTTC

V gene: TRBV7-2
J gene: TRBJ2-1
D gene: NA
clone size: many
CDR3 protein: CASSFRVDNEQFF
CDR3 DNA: TGTGCCAGCAGCTTCAGGGTCGACAATGAGCAGTTCTTC